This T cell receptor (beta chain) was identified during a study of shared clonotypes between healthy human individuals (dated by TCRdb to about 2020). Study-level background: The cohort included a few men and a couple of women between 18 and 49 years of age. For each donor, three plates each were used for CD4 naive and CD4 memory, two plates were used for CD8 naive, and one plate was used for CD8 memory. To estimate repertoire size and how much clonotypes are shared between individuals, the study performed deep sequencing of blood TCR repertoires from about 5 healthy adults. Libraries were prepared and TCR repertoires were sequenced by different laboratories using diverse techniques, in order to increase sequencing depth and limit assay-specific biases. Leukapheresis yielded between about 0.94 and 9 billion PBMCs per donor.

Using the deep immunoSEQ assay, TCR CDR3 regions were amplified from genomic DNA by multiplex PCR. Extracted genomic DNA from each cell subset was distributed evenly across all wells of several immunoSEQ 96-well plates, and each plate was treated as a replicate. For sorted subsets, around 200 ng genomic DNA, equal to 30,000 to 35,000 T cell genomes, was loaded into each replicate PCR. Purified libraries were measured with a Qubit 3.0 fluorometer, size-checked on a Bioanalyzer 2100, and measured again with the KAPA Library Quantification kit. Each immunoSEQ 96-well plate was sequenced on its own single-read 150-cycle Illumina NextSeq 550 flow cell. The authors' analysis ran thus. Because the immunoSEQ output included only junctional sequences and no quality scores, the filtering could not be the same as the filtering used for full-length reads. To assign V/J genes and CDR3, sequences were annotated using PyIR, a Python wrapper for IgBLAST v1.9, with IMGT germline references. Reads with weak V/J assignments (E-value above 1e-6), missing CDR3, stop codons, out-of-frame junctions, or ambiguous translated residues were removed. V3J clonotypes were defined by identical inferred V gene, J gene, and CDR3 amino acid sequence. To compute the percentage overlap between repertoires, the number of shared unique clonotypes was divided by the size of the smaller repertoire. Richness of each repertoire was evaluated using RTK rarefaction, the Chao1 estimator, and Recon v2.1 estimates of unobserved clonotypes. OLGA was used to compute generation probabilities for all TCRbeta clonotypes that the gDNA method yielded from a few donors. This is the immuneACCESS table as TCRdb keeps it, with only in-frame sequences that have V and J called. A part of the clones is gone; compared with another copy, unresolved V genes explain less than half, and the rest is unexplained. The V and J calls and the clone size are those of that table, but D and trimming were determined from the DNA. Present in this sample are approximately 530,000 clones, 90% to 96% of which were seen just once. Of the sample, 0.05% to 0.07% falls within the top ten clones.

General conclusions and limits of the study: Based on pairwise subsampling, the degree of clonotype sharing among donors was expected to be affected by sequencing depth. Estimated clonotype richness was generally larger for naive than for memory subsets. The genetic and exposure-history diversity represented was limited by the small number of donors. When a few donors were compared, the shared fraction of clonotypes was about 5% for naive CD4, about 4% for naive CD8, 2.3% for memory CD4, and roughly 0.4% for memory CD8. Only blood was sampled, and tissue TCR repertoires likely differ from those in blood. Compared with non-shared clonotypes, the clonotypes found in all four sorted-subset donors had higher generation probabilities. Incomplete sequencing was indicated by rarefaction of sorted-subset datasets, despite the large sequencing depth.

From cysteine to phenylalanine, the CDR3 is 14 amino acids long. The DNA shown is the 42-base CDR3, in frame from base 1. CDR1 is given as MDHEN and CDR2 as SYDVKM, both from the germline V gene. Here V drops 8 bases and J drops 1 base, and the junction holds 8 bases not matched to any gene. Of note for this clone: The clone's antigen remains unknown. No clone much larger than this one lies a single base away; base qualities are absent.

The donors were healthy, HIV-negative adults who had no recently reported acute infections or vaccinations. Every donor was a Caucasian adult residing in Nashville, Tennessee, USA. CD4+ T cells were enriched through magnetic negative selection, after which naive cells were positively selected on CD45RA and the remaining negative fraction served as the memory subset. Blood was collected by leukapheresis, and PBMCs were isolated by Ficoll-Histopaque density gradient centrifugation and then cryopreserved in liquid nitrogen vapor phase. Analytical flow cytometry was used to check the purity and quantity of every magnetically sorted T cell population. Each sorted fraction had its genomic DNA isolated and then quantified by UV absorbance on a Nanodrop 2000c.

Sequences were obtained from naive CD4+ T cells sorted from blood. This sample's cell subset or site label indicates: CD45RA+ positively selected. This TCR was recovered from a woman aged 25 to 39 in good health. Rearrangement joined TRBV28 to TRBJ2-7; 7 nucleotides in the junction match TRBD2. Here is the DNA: TGTGCCAGCTGCCCTCCGGGACTATCCTACGAGCAGTACTTC. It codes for CASCPPGLSYEQYF.